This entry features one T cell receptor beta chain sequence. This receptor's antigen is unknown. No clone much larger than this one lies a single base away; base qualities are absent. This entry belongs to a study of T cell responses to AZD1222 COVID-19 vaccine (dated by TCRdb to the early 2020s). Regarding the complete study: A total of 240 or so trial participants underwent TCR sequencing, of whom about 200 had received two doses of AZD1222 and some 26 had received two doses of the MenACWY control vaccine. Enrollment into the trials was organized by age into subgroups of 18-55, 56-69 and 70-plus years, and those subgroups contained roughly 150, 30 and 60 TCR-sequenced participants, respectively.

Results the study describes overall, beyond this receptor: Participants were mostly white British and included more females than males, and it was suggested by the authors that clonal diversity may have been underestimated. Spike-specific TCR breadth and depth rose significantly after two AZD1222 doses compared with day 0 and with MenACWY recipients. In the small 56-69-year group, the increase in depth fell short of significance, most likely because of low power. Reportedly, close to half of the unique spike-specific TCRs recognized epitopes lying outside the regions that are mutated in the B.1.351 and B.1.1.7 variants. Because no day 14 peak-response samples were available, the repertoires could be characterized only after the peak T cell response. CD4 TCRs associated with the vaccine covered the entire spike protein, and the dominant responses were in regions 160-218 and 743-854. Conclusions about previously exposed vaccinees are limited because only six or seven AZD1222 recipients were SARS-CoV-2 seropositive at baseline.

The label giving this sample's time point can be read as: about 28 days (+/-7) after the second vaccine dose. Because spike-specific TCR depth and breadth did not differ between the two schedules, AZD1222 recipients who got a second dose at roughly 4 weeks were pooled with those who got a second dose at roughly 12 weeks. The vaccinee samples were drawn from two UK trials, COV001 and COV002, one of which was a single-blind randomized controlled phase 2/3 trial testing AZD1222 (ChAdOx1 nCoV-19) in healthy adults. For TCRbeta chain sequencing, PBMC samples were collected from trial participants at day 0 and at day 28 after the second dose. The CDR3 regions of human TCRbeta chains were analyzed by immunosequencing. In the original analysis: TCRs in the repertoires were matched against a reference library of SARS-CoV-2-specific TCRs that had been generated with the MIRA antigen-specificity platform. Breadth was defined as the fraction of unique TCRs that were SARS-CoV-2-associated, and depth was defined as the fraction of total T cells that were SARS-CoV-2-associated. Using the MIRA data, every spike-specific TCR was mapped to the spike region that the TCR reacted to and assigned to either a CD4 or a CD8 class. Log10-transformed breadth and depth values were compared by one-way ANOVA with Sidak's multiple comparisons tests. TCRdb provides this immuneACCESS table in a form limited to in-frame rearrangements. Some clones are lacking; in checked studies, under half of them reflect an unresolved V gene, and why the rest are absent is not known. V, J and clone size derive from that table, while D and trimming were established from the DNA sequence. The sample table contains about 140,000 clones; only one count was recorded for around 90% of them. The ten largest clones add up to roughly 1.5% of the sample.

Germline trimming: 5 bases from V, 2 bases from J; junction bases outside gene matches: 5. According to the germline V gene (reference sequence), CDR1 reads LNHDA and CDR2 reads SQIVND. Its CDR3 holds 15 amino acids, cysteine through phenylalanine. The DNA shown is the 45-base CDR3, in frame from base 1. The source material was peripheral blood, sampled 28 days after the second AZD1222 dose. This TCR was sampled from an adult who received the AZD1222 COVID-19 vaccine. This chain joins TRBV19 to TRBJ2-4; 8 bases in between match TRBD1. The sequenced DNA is TGTGCCAGTAGTGAGTGGACAGGGCCCAAAAACATTCAGTACTTC. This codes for CASSEWTGPKNIQYF.